This record looks at one T cell receptor (beta chain) sequence and its context. The source of the sample is a study of tumor-infiltrating lymphocytes in oesophageal squamous cell carcinoma. In TCRdb, the PCR reads were re-called with MiXCR into one record per CDR3 protein. The sample holds 11,000 to 15,000 distinct CDR3 sequences, 46% seen once. V was clipped by 6 bases and J by 5 bases, with 16 bases between them. The CDR3 has 15 residues. Germline CDR1 and CDR2: SGHTA and FQGNSA. The sample taken for sequencing was blood. This TCR was sampled from a male donor with esophageal squamous cell carcinoma. The chain couples TRBV7-2 to TRBJ2-2, with D hard to call. The CDR3 nucleotides are TGTGCCAGCAGTTTACCCCCCGCCGGAACCGGGGAGCTGTTTTTT. Its protein is CASSLPPAGTGELFF.